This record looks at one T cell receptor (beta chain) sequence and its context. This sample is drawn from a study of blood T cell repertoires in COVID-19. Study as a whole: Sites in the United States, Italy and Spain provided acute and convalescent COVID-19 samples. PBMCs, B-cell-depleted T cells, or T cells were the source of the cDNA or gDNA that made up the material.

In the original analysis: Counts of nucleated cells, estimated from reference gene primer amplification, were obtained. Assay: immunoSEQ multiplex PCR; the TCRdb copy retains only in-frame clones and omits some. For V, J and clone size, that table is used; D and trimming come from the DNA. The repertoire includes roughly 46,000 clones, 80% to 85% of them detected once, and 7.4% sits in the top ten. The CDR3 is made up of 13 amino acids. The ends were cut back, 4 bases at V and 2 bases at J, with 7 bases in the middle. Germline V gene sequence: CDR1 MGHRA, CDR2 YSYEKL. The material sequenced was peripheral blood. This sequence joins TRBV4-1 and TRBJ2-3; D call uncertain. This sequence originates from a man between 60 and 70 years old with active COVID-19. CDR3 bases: TGCGCCAGCAGCCTACAGATCACAGATACGCAGTATTTT. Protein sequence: CASSLQITDTQYF.